This paragraph covers one TCR beta chain sequence. The antigen is undetermined. The entry originates in a study of cytomegalovirus exposure and HLA in healthy donors. Study-wide points: CMV serostatus was the only recorded immune exposure for donors. There were 160 or so TCR beta chains listed as cytomegalovirus-associated. Later analysis identified 16,951 TCR beta sequences associated with HLA alleles, using a false discovery rate threshold of 0.05.

The V and J ends lost 6 bases and 5 bases respectively, with 14 bases between them. Germline CDR1 and CDR2: SGHVS and FQNEAQ. The CDR3 length is 15 residues. This PCR relied on a set of 60 Vbeta primers and 13 Jbeta primers. Sequenced by immunoSEQ multiplex PCR; TCRdb stores in-frame clones only, minus some. The sample includes more than 80,000 clones, roughly 74% of them seen just once. The rearrangement links TRBV7-8 to TRBJ1-6, with a possible D match to TRBD1 (6 bases). Sample: PBMCs. The sequence was obtained from a female donor in good health and CMV-seropositive. Here the CDR3 DNA reads TGTGCCAGCAGAAACCTAGGGGGTGATAATTCACCCCTCCACTTT. It yields the protein CASRNLGGDNSPLHF.